The clone carrying this TCR beta chain was seen ten or more times. Antigen: not known. The V segment lost 0 bases and the J segment 10 bases; nucleotides outside the gene matches: 14. The CDR3 covers 16 residues. Germline assignment: CDR1 MNHNS and CDR2 SASEGT. The sample originates from a study of read filtering for tumor transcriptome and immune sequencing. Study-wide background: The cohort had over 16 men and over twelve women aged roughly 40 to 90, mean roughly 65 years. Whole-transcriptome libraries were prepared after DNase treatment. Findings of the study overall: Compared with RNA-seq, IR-seq gave much higher clonotype depth and reliability.

From 350 to 500 ng of RNA, a library with molecular barcoded alpha/delta and beta/gamma adaptors was made. Using its own MiXCR run on the reads, TCRdb lists one record per CDR3 protein. The sample shows more than 20,000 distinct CDR3 sequences, roughly 19% of them seen only once. The J gene is TRBJ2-7, the V gene TRBV6-1; 8 bases map to TRBD2. What was sequenced was a population of CD138-negative cells sorted from bone marrow. The TCR comes from a donor at least 40 years old with multiple myeloma. The CDR3 DNA reads TGTGCCAGCAGTGAAGCGCTTCAAGCGGGAGAAAAAAAACAGTACTTC. Translated, it gives CASSEALQAGEKKQYF.